This TCR beta chain was sequenced in a study of shared clonotypes between healthy human individuals. CD4+ cells underwent separation, giving CD45RA+ naive and CD45RA-negative memory subsets. Study-wide results and caveats: Non-shared clonotypes were found to have lower generation probabilities than the clonotypes that were shared by all four of the sorted-subset donors.

This CDR3 has 15 residues. In germline, CDR1 is MGHDK, CDR2 SYGVNS. Trimming left V 4 bases short and J 5 bases short, with 16 bases between. It was across several immunoSEQ plates that each subset's genomic DNA was evenly split. Using immunoSEQ multiplex PCR, the repertoire was profiled, and TCRdb retains in-frame clones only, with some absent. The profile shows about 680,000 clones, roughly 73% of them singletons. In regard to this clone: Its antigen is still unknown.

The sequence came from a woman younger than 45 in good health. Sequencing was done on a sample of memory CD4+ T cells sorted from blood. The sample's subset: CD45RA-negative fraction. This sequence joins TRBV25-1 and TRBJ2-3; TRBD1 is a possible D gene (6 bases). CDR3 nucleotides: TGTGCCAGCAGTGGCCAGGGGCGCGGGTTAGATACGCAGTATTTT. Protein sequence: CASSGQGRGLDTQYF.